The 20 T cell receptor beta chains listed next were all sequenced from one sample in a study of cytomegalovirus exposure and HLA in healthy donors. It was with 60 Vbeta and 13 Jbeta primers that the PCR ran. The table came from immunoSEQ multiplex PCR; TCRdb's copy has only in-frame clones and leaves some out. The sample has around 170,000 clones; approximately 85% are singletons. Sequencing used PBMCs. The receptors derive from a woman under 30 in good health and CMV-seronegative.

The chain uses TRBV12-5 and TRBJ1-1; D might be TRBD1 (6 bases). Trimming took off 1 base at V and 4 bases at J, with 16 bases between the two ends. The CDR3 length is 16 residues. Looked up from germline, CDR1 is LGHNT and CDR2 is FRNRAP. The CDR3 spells CASGLDHPGEITEAFF. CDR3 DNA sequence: TGTGCTAGTGGTTTGGACCACCCAGGGGAAATCACTGAAGCTTTCTTT.

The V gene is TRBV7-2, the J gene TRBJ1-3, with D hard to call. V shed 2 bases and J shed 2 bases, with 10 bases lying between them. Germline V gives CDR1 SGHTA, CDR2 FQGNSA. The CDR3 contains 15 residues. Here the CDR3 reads CASSLTQGAGNTIYF. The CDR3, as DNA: TGTGCCAGCAGCTTAACCCAAGGAGCTGGAAACACCATATATTTT.

The CDR3 nucleotides are TGCGCCAGCAGCCAAGGTCGGGACAGAGGCTACAATGAGCAGTTCTTC. It yields the protein CASSQGRDRGYNEQFF. The V call is TRBV4-1, the J call TRBJ2-1, with 7 bases matching TRBD1. This CDR3 comprises 16 residues. Germline V gene data show CDR1 as MGHRA and CDR2 as YSYEKL. Losses at the gene ends were 1 base for V and 3 bases for J; bases not matched to a gene: 6.

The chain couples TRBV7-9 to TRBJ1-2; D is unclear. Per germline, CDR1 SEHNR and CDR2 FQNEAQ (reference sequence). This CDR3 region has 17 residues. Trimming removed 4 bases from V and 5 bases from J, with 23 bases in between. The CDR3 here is CASSSLAADSRLYGYTF. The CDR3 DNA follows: TGTGCCAGCAGCTCGCTCGCCGCTGATTCCAGACTATATGGCTACACCTTC.

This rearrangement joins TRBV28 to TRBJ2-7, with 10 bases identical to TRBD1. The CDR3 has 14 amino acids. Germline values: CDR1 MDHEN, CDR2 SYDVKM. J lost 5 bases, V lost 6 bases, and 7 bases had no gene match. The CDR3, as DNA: TGTGCCAGCAGGACTGGACAGGGGGTACACGAGCAGTACTTC. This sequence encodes CASRTGQGVHEQYF.

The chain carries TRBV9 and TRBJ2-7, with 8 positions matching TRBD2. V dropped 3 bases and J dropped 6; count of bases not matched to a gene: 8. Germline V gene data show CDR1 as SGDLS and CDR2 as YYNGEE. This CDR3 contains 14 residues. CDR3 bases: TGTGCCAGCAGCGCCACTAGCGGAAATCCCGAGCAGTACTTC. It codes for CASSATSGNPEQYF. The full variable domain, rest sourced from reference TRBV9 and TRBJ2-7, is DSGVTQTPKHLITATGQRVTLRCSPRSGDLSVYWYQQSLDQGLQFLIQYYNGEERAKGNILERFSAQQFPDLHSELNLSSLELGDSALYFCASSATSGNPEQYFGPGTRLTVT.

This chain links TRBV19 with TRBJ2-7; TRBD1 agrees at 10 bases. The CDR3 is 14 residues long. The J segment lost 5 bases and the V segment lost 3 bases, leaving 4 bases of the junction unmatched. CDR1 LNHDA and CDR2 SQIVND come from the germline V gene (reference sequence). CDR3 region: CASSIRGTGDEQYF. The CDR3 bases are TGTGCCAGTAGTATTAGGGGGACAGGGGACGAGCAGTACTTC.

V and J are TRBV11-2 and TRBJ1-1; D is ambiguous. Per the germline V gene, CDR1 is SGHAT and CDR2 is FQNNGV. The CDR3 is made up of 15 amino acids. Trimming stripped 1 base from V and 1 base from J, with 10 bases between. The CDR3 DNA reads TGTGCCAGCAGCTTAGCCGCCAGGTCGAACACTGAAGCTTTCTTT. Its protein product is CASSLAARSNTEAFF.

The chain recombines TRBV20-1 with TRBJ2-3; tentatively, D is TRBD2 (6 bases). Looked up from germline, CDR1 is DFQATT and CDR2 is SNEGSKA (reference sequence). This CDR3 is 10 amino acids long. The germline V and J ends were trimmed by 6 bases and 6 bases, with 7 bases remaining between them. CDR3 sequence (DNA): TGCAGTGCCCGGGAGGATACGCAGTATTTT. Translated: CSAREDTQYF.

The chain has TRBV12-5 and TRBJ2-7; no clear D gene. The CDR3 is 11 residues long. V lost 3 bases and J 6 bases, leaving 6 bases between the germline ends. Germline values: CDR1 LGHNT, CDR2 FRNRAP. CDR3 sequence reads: CASGFVSEQYF. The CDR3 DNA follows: TGTGCTAGTGGTTTTGTCTCCGAGCAGTACTTC.

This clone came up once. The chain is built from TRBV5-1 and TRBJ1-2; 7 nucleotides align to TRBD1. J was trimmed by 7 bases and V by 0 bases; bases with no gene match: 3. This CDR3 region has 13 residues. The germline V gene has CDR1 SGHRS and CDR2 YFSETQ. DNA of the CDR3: TGCGCCAGCAGCTTGGAAGGGGGCCGTGGCTACACCTTC. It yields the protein CASSLEGGRGYTF.

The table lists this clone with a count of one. The CDR3 DNA is TGTGCCAGTACCTCCCGGGGTAGTACTGAAAAACTGTTTTTT. It yields the protein CASTSRGSTEKLFF. The gene calls are TRBV2 and TRBJ1-4; no reliable D call. Germline CDR1 and CDR2: SNHLY and FYNNEI. Trimming stripped 9 bases from V and 7 bases from J, with 18 bases between. This CDR3 comprises 14 residues.

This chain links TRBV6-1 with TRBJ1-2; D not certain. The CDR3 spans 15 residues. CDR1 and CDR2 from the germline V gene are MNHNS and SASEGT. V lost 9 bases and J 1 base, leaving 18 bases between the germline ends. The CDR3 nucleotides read TGTGCCAGTGCAGGAGGTTCGTCTGGTAACTATGGCTACACCTTC. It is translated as CASAGGSSGNYGYTF.

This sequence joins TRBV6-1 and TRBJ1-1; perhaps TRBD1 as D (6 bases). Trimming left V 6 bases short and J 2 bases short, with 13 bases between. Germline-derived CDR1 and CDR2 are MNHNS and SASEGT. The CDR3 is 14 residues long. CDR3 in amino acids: CASRTTGFNTEAFF. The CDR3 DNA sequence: TGTGCCAGCAGGACGACAGGTTTTAACACTGAAGCTTTCTTT.

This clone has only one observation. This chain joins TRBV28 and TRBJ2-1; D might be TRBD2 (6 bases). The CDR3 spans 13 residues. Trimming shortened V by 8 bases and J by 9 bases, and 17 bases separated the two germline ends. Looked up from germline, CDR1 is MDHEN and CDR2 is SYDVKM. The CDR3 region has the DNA TGTGCCAGCGCCCCGGGACTCCAACGTGAGCAGTTCTTC. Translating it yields CASAPGLQREQFF.

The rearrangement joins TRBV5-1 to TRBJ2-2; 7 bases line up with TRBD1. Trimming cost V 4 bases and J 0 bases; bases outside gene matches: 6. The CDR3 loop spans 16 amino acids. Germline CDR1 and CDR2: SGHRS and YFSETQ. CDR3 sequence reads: CASSGWDSANTGELFF. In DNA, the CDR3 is TGCGCCAGCAGCGGCTGGGACAGCGCGAACACCGGGGAGCTGTTTTTT.

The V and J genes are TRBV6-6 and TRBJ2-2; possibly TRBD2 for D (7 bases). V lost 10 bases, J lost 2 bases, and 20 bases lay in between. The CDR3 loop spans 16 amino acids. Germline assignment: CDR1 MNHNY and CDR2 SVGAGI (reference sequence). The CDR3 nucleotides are TGTGCCACCGGGGGCTCTAAGACTAGCAACACCGGGGAGCTGTTTTTT. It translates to CATGGSKTSNTGELFF.

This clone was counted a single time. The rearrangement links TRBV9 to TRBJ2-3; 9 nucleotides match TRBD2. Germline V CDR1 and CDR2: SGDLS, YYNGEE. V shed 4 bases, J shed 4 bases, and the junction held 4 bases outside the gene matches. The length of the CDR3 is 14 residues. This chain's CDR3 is CASSTRLAADTQYF. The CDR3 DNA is TGTGCCAGCAGCACACGACTAGCGGCAGATACGCAGTATTTT. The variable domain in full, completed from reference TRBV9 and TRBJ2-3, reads DSGVTQTPKHLITATGQRVTLRCSPRSGDLSVYWYQQSLDQGLQFLIQYYNGEERAKGNILERFSAQQFPDLHSELNLSSLELGDSALYFCASSTRLAADTQYFGPGTRLTVL.

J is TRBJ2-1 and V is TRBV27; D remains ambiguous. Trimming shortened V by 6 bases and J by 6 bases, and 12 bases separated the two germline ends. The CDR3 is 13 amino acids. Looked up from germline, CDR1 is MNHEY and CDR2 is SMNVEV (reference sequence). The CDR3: CASSPFMSNEQFF. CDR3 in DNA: TGTGCCAGCAGCCCCTTTATGAGCAATGAGCAGTTCTTC.

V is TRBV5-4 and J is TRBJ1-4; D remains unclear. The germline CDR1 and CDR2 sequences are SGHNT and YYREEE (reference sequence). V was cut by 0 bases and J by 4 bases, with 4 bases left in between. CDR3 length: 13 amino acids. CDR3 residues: CASSLGLNEKLFF. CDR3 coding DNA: TGTGCCAGCAGCTTGGGACTTAATGAAAAACTGTTTTTT. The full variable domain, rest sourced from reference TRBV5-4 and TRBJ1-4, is ETGVTQSPTHLIKTRGQQVTLRCSSQSGHNTVSWYQQALGQGPQFIFQYYREEENGRGNFPPRFSGLQFPNYSSELNVNALELDDSALYLCASSLGLNEKLFFGSGTQLSVL.